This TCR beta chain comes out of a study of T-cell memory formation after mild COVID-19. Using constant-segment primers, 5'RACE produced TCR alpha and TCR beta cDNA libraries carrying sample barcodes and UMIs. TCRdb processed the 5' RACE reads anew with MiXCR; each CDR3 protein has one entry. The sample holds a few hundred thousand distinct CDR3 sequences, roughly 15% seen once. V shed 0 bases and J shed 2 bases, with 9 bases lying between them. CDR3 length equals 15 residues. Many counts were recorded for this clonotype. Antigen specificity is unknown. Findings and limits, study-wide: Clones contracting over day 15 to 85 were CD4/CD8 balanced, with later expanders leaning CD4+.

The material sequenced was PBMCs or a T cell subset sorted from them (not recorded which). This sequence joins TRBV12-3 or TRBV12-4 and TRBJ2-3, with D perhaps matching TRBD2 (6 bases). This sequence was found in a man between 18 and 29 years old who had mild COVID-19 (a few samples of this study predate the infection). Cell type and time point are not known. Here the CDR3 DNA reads TGTGCCAGCAGTTTAGCGGGGGGTCCCACAGATACGCAGTATTTT. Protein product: CASSLAGGPTDTQYF.